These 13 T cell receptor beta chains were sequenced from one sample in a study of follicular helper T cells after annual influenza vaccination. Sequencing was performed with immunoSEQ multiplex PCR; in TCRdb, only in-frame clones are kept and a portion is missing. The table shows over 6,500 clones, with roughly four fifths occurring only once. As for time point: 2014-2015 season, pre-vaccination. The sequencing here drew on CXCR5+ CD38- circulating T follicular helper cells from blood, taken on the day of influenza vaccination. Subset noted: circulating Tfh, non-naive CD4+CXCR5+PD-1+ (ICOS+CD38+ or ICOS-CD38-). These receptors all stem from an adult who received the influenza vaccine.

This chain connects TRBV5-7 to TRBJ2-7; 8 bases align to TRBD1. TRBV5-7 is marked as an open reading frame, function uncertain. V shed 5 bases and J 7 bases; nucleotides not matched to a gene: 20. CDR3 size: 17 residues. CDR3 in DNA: TGTGCCAGCAGGTTAGGCCCTGGGGGGACAGGCCTTGGAGAGCAGTACTTC. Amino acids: CASRLGPGGTGLGEQYF.

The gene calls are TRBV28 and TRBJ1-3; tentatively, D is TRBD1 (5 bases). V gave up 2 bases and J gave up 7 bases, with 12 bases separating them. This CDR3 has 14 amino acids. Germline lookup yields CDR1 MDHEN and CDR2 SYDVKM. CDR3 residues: CASSLGGRWNTIYF. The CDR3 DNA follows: TGTGCCAGCAGTTTAGGGGGGAGATGGAACACCATATATTTT. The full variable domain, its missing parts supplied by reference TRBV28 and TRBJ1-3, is DVKVTQSSRYLVKRTGEKVFLECVQDMDHENMFWYRQDPGLGLRLIYFSYDVKMKEKGDIPEGYSVSREKKERFSLILESASTNQTSMYLCASSLGGRWNTIYFGEGSWLTVV.

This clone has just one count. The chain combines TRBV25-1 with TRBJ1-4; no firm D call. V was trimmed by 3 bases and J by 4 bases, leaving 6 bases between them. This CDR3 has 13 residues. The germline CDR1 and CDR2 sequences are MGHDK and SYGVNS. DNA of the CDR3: TGTGCCAGCAGTGACGGATTTAATGAAAAACTGTTTTTT. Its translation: CASSDGFNEKLFF.

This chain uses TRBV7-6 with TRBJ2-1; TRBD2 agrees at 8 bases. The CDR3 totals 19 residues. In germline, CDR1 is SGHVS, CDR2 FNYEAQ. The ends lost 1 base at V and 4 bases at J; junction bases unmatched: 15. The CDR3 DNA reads TGTGCCAGCAGCTTAGGGGCCAGTCGCGGGGGGACTCGATACAATGAGCAGTTCTTC. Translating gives CASSLGASRGGTRYNEQFF.

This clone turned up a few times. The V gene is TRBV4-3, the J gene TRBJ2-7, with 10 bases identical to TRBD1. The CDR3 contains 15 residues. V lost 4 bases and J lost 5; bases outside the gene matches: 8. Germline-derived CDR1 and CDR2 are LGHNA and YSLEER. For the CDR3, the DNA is TGCGCCAGCAGCCGTGGGACAGGGGAGCCCAACGAGCAGTACTTC. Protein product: CASSRGTGEPNEQYF.

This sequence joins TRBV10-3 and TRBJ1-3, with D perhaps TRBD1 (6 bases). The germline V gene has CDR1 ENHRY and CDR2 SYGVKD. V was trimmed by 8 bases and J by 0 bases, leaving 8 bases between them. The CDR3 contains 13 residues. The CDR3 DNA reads TGTGCCATCGGACAGAACTCTGGAAACACCATATATTTT. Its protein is CAIGQNSGNTIYF.

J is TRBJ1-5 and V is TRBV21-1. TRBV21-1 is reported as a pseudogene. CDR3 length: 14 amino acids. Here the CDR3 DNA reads TGTGCCAGCTGCAAGGGAGGGGCCGGGCAGCCCCAGCATTTT. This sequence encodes CASCKGGAGQPQHF.

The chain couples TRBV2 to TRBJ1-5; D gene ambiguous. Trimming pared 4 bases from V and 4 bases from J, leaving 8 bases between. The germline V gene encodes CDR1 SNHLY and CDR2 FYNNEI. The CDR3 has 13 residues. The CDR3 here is CASSAVSNQPQHF. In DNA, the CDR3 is TGTGCCAGCAGTGCAGTCTCTAATCAGCCCCAGCATTTT. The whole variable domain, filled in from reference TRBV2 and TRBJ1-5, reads EPEVTQTPSHQVTQMGQEVILRCVPISNHLYFYWYRQILGQKVEFLVSFYNNEISEKSEIFDDQFSVERPDGSNFTLKIRSTKLEDSAMYFCASSAVSNQPQHFGDGTRLSIL.

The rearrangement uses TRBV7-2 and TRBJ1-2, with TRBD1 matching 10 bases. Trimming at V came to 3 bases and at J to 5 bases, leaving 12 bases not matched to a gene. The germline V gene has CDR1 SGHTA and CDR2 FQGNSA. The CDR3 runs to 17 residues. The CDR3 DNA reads TGTGCCAGCAGCTTCCAAGGGACAGGGGCGCGTGCATATGGCTACACCTTC. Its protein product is CASSFQGTGARAYGYTF.

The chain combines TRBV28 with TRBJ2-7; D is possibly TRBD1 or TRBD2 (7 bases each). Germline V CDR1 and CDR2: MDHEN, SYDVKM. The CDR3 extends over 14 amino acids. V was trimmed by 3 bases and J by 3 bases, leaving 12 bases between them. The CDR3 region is CASSLGGGLYEQYF. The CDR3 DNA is TGTGCCAGCAGTTTGGGAGGGGGCCTCTACGAGCAGTACTTC.

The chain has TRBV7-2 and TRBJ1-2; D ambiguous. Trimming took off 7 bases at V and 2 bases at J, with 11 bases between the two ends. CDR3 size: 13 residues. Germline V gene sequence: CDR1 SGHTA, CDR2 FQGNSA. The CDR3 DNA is TGTGCCAGCACCCTAAGAGCCAACTATGGCTACACCTTC. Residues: CASTLRANYGYTF.

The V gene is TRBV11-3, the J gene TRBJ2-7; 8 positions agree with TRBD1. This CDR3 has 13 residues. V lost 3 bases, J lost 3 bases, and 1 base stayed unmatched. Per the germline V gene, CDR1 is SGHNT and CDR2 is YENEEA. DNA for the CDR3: TGTGCCAGCAGCTTCGGGACAGGCTACGAGCAGTACTTC. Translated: CASSFGTGYEQYF.

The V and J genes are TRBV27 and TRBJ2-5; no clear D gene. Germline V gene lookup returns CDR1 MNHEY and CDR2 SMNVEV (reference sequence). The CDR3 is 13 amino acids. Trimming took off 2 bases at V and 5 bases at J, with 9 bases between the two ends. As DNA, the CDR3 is TGTGCCAGCAGTTTAAGGCTGGGGGAGACCCAGTACTTC. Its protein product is CASSLRLGETQYF.